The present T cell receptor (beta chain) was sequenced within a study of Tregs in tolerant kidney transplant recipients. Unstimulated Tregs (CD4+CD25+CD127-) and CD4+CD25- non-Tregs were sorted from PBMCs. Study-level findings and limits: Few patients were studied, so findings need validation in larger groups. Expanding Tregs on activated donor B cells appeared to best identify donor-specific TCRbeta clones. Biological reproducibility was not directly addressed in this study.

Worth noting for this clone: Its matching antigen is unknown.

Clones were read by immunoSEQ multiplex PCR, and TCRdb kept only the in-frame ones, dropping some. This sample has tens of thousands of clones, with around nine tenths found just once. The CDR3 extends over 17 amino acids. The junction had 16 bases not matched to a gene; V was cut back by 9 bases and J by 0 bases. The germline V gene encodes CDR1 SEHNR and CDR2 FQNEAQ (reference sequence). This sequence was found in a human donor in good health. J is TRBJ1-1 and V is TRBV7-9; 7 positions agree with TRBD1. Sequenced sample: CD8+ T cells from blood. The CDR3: CASPAPGRDRVNTEAFF. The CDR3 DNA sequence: TGTGCCAGTCCAGCTCCGGGTAGGGACAGAGTGAACACTGAAGCTTTCTTT.